This TCR beta chain is from a study of OX40 agonist ivuxolimab in advanced cancers. Turning to the study itself: Among those enrolled, mean age was about 63 years (range about 23 to 79) and 75% to 85% were male.

With regard to this clone: Its specificity is not known.

Findings and caveats of the study: Low levels of normalized T-cell clonal expansion also appeared in some nonresponders. In general, CD8+ T cells held more expanded clones than CD4+ did, on average.

After removal of 5 bases from V and 8 bases from J, the junction contained 11 bases not matched to a gene. The CDR3 loop spans 15 amino acids. Germline-derived CDR1 and CDR2 are MNHNY and SVGAGI (reference sequence). TCRdb's table, derived via immunoSEQ multiplex PCR, lists solely in-frame clones and lacks some. The sample carries about 120,000 clones, 85% to 90% recorded once. The source material was CD4+ or CD8+ T cells sorted from blood, sampled in a trial of the OX40 agonist ivuxolimab. V is TRBV6-6 and J is TRBJ2-1, with 8 bases matching TRBD1. This sequence originates from an adult with an advanced solid tumor such as melanoma, head and neck, liver or kidney cancer. CDR3 in DNA: TGTGCCAGCAGTAAAGGACAGGGAGATCCCCATGAGCAGTTCTTC. Residues: CASSKGQGDPHEQFF.